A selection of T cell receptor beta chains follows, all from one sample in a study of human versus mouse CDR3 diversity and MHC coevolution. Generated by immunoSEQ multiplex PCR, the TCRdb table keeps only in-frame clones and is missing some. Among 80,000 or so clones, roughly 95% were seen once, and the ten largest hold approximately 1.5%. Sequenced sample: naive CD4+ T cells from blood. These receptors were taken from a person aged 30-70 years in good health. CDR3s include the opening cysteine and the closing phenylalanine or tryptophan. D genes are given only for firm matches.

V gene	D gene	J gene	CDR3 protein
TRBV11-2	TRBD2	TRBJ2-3	CASSPGLAGGKSDTQYF
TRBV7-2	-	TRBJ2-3	CASSPWLEGTDTQYF
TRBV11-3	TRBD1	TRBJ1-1	CASSFQGATEAFF
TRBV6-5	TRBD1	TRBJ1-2	CASSYRDRAGYTF
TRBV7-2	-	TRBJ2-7	CASSSTRTVYEQYF
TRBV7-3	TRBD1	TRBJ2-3	CASSPDRGQQDTQYF
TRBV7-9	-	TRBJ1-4	CASEREGGEKLFF
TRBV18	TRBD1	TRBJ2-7	CASSRGDREAEQYF
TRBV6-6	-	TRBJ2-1	CASSYGELRVNEQFF
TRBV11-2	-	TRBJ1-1	CASSSTTNTEAFF
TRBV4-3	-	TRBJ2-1	CASSQDHRGANNNEQFF
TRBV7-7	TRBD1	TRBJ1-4	CASSPQGKDRGHRGEKLFF
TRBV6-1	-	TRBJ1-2	CASSTGSF
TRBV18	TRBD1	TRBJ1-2	CASSPKTGGANGYTF
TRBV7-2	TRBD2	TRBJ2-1	CASSRSGTIYNEQFF
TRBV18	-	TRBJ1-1	CASSPGISNTEAFF
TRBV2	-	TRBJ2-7	CASSVGGANSYEQYF
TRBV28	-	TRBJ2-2	CASTLGFSGELFF
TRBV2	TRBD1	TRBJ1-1	CASTLTGTGGTEAFF
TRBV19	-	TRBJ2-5	CASSNQGAETQYF
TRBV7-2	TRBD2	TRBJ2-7	CASSPRLAGRSYEQYF
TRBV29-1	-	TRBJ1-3	CSVVRNSGNTIYF
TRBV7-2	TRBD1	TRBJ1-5	CASRASGTGLNQPQHF
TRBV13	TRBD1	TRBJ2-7	CASSLEGQGTYEQYF
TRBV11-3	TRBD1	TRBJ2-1	CASSFATGYNEQFF
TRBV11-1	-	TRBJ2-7	CASSFGGQGNEQYF
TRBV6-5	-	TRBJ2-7	CARSRFPTAYEQYF
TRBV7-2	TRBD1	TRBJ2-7	CASSLPGQGAYEQYF
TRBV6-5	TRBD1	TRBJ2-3	CASSRTGYTDTQYF
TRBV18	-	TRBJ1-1	CASSPNGGSIDEAFF
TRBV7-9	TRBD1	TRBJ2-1	CASSSKDRAYNEQFF
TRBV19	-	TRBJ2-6	CASTGSSRSGANVLTF
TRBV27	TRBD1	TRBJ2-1	CASMRTGGRNYNEQFF
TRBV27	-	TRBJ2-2	CASSEIAANTGELFF
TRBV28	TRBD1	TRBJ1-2	CASSFGGQGRSGYTF
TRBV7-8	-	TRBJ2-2	CASSLVSSTGELFF
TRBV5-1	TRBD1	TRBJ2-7	CASSPGQGLEEQYF
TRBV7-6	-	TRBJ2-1	CASSLMETRYDEQFF
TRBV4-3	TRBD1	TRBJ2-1	CASSPQTGSSYNEQFF
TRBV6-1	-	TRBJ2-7	CASSAFYEQYF
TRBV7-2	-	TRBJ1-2	CASAPGYYGYTF
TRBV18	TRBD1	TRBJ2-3	CASSQGAADTQYF
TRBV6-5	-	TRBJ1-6	CASTWGNSPLHF
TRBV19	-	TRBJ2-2	CASLPVDTNTGELFF
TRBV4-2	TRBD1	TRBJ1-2	CASSHRDRDRQGYTF
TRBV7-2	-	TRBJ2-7	CASSGPREYANEQYF
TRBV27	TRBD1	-	CASRRQGNYEQYF
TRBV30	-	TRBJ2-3	CAWSVQGADTQYF
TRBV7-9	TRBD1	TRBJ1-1	CASSLRDRGNTEAFF
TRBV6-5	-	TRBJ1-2	CASSWGTIGGYTF
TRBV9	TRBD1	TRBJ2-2	CASSTGQGATGKLFF
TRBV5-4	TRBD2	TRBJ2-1	CASSLSSGKKGEQFF
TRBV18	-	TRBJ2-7	CASSPPTDRYQQYF